This T cell receptor (beta chain) was captured in a study of shared clonotypes between healthy human individuals. Study findings and constraints: Naive subsets generally exceeded memory subsets in estimated richness. With few donors, the genetic and exposure-history diversity represented was limited.

Naive CD8 cells, CD45RO-negative and positively selected for CCR7, excluded terminally differentiated effector memory CD45RA+ cells. As for this clone: Its antigen is unidentified.

The germline V gene has CDR1 SGHDT and CDR2 YYEEEE. Trimming removed 0 bases from V and 3 bases from J, with 13 bases in between. The CDR3 sequence is 15 residues long. Using immunoSEQ multiplex PCR, the repertoire was profiled, and TCRdb retains in-frame clones only, with some absent. The data contain some 2,100,000 clones, about 93% of them singletons. This TCR was recovered from a man younger than 35 in good health. Some clones in this sample may be carry-over from other donors' samples. The specimen sequenced was naive CD8+ T cells from PBMCs. The gene calls are TRBV5-6 and TRBJ2-7, with D possibly TRBD1 on 5 matching bases. CDR3 nucleotides: TGTGCCAGCAGCTTGGGAGGACACGGTTACTACGAGCAGTACTTC. The encoded protein is CASSLGGHGYYEQYF.